The 13 T cell receptor beta chains below come from one sample, sequenced in a study of cytomegalovirus exposure and HLA in healthy donors (dated by TCRdb to 2017 to 2019). Library prep was done by the immunoSEQ multiplex PCR assay. The multiplex PCR relied on a mix of 60 forward primers for TCR Vbeta segments and 13 reverse primers for TCR Jbeta segments. Imported from immuneACCESS, the table was reduced by TCRdb to in-frame sequences with V and J called. These copies leave out some clones; in studies compared against another copy, an unresolved V gene accounts for under half, and the cause of the remainder is not known. The sample includes some 180,000 clones, with 80% observed a single time. The ten largest clones represent roughly 1.4% of the sample. Sequenced input: PBMCs. These receptors were obtained from a girl between 10 and 17 years old in good health and CMV-seropositive.

This chain links TRBV27 with TRBJ2-7; 11 positions agree with TRBD1. From germline, CDR1 is MNHEY and CDR2 SMNVEV (reference sequence). The ends lost 5 bases at V and 6 bases at J; junction bases unmatched: 6. The CDR3 has 14 residues. The CDR3 coding sequence is TGTGCCAGCAGTCGACCGGGACAGGGGGTCGAGCAGTACTTC. It encodes CASSRPGQGVEQYF.

The rearrangement uses TRBV19 and TRBJ2-5, with TRBD1 matching 11 bases. V was clipped by 3 bases and J by 5 bases; unmatched bases: 5. The CDR3 runs to 15 residues. In germline, CDR1 is LNHDA, CDR2 SQIVND (reference sequence). CDR3 bases: TGTGCCAGTAGTATCGGACAGGGGGCCGGGGAGACCCAGTACTTC. The encoded protein is CASSIGQGAGETQYF.

V and J are TRBV9 and TRBJ2-7; 11 bases line up with TRBD2. The CDR3 is 16 amino acids. Germline V gene data show CDR1 as SGDLS and CDR2 as YYNGEE. V was clipped by 3 bases and J by 2 bases; unmatched bases: 7. The CDR3 bases are TGTGCCAGCAGCGCCCCGACTAGCGGGGCTACCTACGAGCAGTACTTC. Protein: CASSAPTSGATYEQYF. The entire variable domain, with the rest obtained from reference TRBV9 and TRBJ2-7, is as follows: DSGVTQTPKHLITATGQRVTLRCSPRSGDLSVYWYQQSLDQGLQFLIQYYNGEERAKGNILERFSAQQFPDLHSELNLSSLELGDSALYFCASSAPTSGATYEQYFGPGTRLTVT.

The chain recombines TRBV2 with TRBJ1-4, with 9 nucleotides matching TRBD1. Germline V lookup: CDR1 SNHLY, CDR2 FYNNEI. V gave up 4 bases and J gave up 6 bases; unmatched junction bases: 6. CDR3 length equals 15 residues. CDR3 residues: CASSVGQGGYEKLFF. In DNA, the CDR3 is TGTGCCAGCAGTGTGGGACAGGGAGGATATGAAAAACTGTTTTTT. The full variable domain, with the rest looked up from reference TRBV2 and TRBJ1-4, is EPEVTQTPSHQVTQMGQEVILRCVPISNHLYFYWYRQILGQKVEFLVSFYNNEISEKSEIFDDQFSVERPDGSNFTLKIRSTKLEDSAMYFCASSVGQGGYEKLFFGSGTQLSVL.

The chain has TRBV5-4 and TRBJ2-3; 7 nucleotides agree with TRBD1. In germline, CDR1 is SGHNT, CDR2 YYREEE (reference sequence). The CDR3 spans 13 residues. Trimming took 3 bases from V and 4 from J; bases not matched to a gene: 2. The CDR3 DNA is TGTGCCAGCAGCTGGACAGGTTCAGATACGCAGTATTTT. It specifies CASSWTGSDTQYF.

This chain connects TRBV18 to TRBJ1-5; 7 bases fit TRBD1. Per the germline V gene, CDR1 is KGHSH and CDR2 is LQKENI. V gave up 1 base and J gave up 2 bases; unmatched junction bases: 5. There are 16 residues in the CDR3. CDR3: CASSPQGAGGNQPQHF. The CDR3 DNA reads as TGTGCCAGCTCACCACAGGGGGCAGGCGGCAATCAGCCCCAGCATTTT.

J is TRBJ1-1 and V is TRBV27; TRBD1 matches 7 bases. CDR3 length: 13 amino acids. After removal of 5 bases from V and 6 bases from J, the junction contained 6 bases not matched to a gene. Per germline, CDR1 MNHEY and CDR2 SMNVEV (reference sequence). The CDR3 sequence: CASSQQGFAEAFF. DNA for the CDR3: TGTGCCAGCAGTCAACAGGGGTTCGCTGAAGCTTTCTTT.

This clone appeared a single time. The CDR3 sequence is CSVEEMGSGSEQFF. CDR3 nucleotide sequence: TGCAGCGTTGAAGAAATGGGTAGCGGGAGTGAGCAGTTCTTC. The V gene is TRBV29-1, the J gene TRBJ2-1; TRBD2 agrees at 9 bases. CDR3 length: 14 residues. J lost 9 bases, V lost 0 bases, and 6 bases had no gene match. Germline V CDR1 and CDR2: SQVTM, ANQGSEA.

This clone has a single count. V gene TRBV25-1 combines with J gene TRBJ2-5; 8 bases map to TRBD2. The CDR3 has 15 residues. Germline V gene data show CDR1 as MGHDK and CDR2 as SYGVNS. The J segment lost 1 base and the V segment lost 3 bases, leaving 4 bases of the junction unmatched. This CDR3 is CASSEGLGAQETQYF. DNA of the CDR3: TGTGCCAGCAGTGAGGGACTAGGGGCCCAAGAGACCCAGTACTTC.

The chain combines TRBV7-9 with TRBJ2-5, with a weak D call TRBD2 (6 bases). The CDR3 has 16 amino acids. Germline loops: CDR1 SEHNR, CDR2 FQNEAQ (reference sequence). Between the trimmed V and J ends, which lost 0 bases and 3 bases, there was a span of 14 bases. CDR3: CASSLARDFKKETQYF. CDR3 in DNA: TGTGCCAGCAGCTTAGCCCGGGACTTTAAGAAAGAGACCCAGTACTTC.

V and J are TRBV7-2 and TRBJ2-2; 7 nucleotides agree with TRBD1. CDR3 length: 15 residues. The V and J ends lost 4 bases and 4 bases, in that order; junction bases with no gene match: 6. Germline V CDR1 and CDR2: SGHTA, FQGNSA. This CDR3 is CASSSQGQSTGELFF. The DNA of the CDR3 is TGTGCCAGCAGCTCACAGGGGCAGAGCACCGGGGAGCTGTTTTTT.

The V gene is TRBV27, the J gene TRBJ2-2; D unclear. CDR1 is MNHEY, CDR2 SMNVEV, per germline (reference sequence). The CDR3 extends over 14 amino acids. With 2 bases removed from V and 7 bases from J, the gap between germline ends came to 11 bases. The CDR3 loop is CASSLELRGGELFF. CDR3 nucleotide sequence: TGTGCCAGCAGTTTAGAACTAAGAGGCGGGGAGCTGTTTTTT.

The chain recombines TRBV30 with TRBJ1-1; perhaps TRBD1 as D (5 bases). CDR1 is GTSNPN, CDR2 SVGIG, per germline (reference sequence). Trimming cost V 2 bases and J 6 bases, with 16 bases left between them. The CDR3 is made up of 14 amino acids. Here the CDR3 reads CAWSRGQGPPEAFF. CDR3 in DNA: TGTGCCTGGAGTCGTGGTCAGGGTCCCCCTGAAGCTTTCTTT.